The clone carrying this T cell receptor (beta chain) was seen more than once but under ten times. Antigen unknown. The sample is drawn from a study of T-cell reconstitution after alpha-beta-depleted transplantation in children. The V gene's germline CDR1 is DFQATT and CDR2 SNEGSKA (reference sequence). Trimming cost V 1 base and J 3 bases, with 12 bases left between them. The CDR3 loop spans 14 amino acids. The study's findings and limits: The origin of alpha-beta T cells about two months after transplant was reportedly several hundred expanded graft clones. After one year, T-cell counts and TCRbeta diversity mostly came from new T cells. Day-60 TCRbeta diversity that was high in some patients was derived from surviving recipient T cells and thymic progenitors.

Unique molecular identifiers were built into the TCRbeta library. A single record per CDR3 protein comes from TCRdb applying MiXCR to the PCR reads. The sample holds 610,000 or so distinct CDR3 sequences, around 27% seen once. This sequence was found in a boy under three years old with Wiskott-Aldrich syndrome, due to receive a stem cell transplant. This sequence joins TRBV20-1 and TRBJ2-5; D perhaps matches TRBD1 (5 bases). Material: PBMCs, obtained before TCRalphabeta/CD19-depleted stem cell transplant. This chain's CDR3 is CSARGGIGEETQYF. CDR3 sequence (DNA): TGCAGTGCTAGAGGTGGGATAGGGGAAGAGACCCAGTACTTC.